One sample yielded the 6 T cell receptor beta chains listed below, sequenced in a study of blood T cell repertoires in COVID-19. Only in-frame clones appear in the TCRdb table, and some are missing; sequencing was by immunoSEQ multiplex PCR. The data show 370,000 or so clones, around 87% seen once. The sample was PBMCs or T cells enriched from blood (not recorded which). All receptors derive from a man younger than 40 who had recovered from COVID-19.

This chain links TRBV3-1 (or the pseudogene TRBV3-2) with TRBJ1-6, with D possibly being TRBD1 (6 bases). The CDR3 is 15 amino acids. CDR1 and CDR2 (germline): LGHDT, YNNKEL (reference sequence). V lost 3 bases to trimming and J lost 5 bases, with 11 bases between them. The CDR3 DNA follows: TGTGCCAGCAGCCATGGGGGCGCCGATAATTCACCCCTCCACTTT. It codes for CASSHGGADNSPLHF.

The chain combines TRBV6-5 with TRBJ1-2; a possible D gene is TRBD1 (5 bases). The CDR3 contains 13 residues. CDR1 and CDR2 (germline): MNHEY, SVGAGI. The V gene lost 6 bases and the J gene lost 4 bases, with 12 bases spanning the gap. CDR3 loop: CASRPGGVYGYTF. The CDR3 DNA follows: TGTGCCAGCAGACCCGGGGGTGTCTATGGCTACACCTTC.

The chain is built from TRBV6-5 and TRBJ2-1, with a possible D match to TRBD1 (6 bases). CDR3 length: 14 amino acids. With 6 bases removed from V and 9 bases from J, the gap between germline ends came to 18 bases. Germline V lookup: CDR1 MNHEY, CDR2 SVGAGI. The CDR3 region has the DNA TGTGCCAGCAGAAAAGGGGCCAGGGGTGGTGAGCAGTTCTTC. Encoded protein: CASRKGARGGEQFF.

The genes are TRBV11-3 and TRBJ1-1; TRBD1 matches at 10 bases. Germline CDR1 and CDR2: SGHNT and YENEEA. The CDR3 length is 16 residues. V lost 5 bases, J lost 0 bases, and 6 bases stayed unmatched. The CDR3 nucleotides are TGTGCCAGCAGCCCGGGGACAGGGGAAATGAACACTGAAGCTTTCTTT. Amino acid sequence: CASSPGTGEMNTEAFF.

The rearrangement links TRBV3-1 (or the pseudogene TRBV3-2) to TRBJ1-2, with D possibly matching TRBD1 (6 bases). Germline loops: CDR1 LGHDT, CDR2 YNNKEL (reference sequence). V lost 11 bases, J lost 6 bases, and 22 bases lay in between. This CDR3 has 14 residues. The CDR3 is CALLRGAREDGYTF. The CDR3 bases are TGTGCCCTTCTCAGGGGAGCGCGGGAGGATGGCTACACCTTC.

The chain couples TRBV14 to TRBJ2-5; tentatively, D is TRBD2 (5 bases). From germline, CDR1 is SGHDN and CDR2 FVKESK. The CDR3 spans 16 residues. V was clipped by 1 base and J by 5 bases, with 17 bases between them. CDR3 region: CASSQGLGSRRETQYF. DNA for the CDR3: TGTGCCAGCAGCCAAGGACTTGGCAGCCGGAGGGAGACCCAGTACTTC.